This T cell receptor (beta chain) was obtained from a study of spatial heterogeneity in lung cancer. Study-wide points: How many expanded intratumoral alpha and beta TCRs were present tracked the tumor mutation count, which was a count of nonsynonymous mutations.

Individually, TCR cDNA molecules were each labelled with a unique molecular identifier. TCRdb processed the 5' RACE reads anew with MiXCR; each CDR3 protein has one entry. In the table there are 2,500 to 3,000 distinct CDR3 sequences, 49% of which are singletons. Germline values: CDR1 LNHNV, CDR2 YYDKDF (reference sequence). V gave up 3 bases and J gave up 2 bases, with 7 bases separating them. CDR3 length: 13 amino acids. Time point noted: sample taken at primary tumor resection. Notes on this clonotype: The antigen remains undetermined. Little can be read into the size of this beta chain, an off-target read in a library designed for alpha chains.

The sample in question was lung tumor tissue, obtained at surgery. This rearrangement joins TRBV15 to TRBJ2-5; perhaps TRBD1 as D (5 bases). The sequence derives from a male donor with early-stage non-small cell lung cancer. In DNA, the CDR3 is TGTGCCACCAGCAGGGACATGCAAGAGACCCAGTACTTC. Encoded protein: CATSRDMQETQYF.